These 31 T cell receptor beta chains came from one sample sequenced in a study of T cells in Graves' hyperthyroidism and ophthalmopathy (dated by TCRdb to about 2019). The library was made by multiplex PCR. Sequencer: Illumina HiSeq 2000. The TCR beta CDR3 regions were amplified from the RNA transcripts. The TCR CDR3 was subjected to a first round of RT-PCR using the HTBI primer set and the Qiagen OneStep RT-PCR kit. TCRdb trimmed the raw reads at Q25, called clones with MiXCR and kept productive beta chains. CDR3 protein duplicates are merged, each entry listing the most common genes and DNA. Recorded for this sample are about 570,000 distinct CDR3 sequences; approximately 14% of them occurred a single time. The ten biggest clones cover about 15% of the sample. The sequencing sample was made of blood. The receptors were gathered from a woman in her thirties or forties with Graves' hyperthyroidism.

Ten or more counts support this clonotype. The rearrangement uses TRBV2 and TRBJ1-1; 7 bases map to TRBD1. The CDR3 is 15 residues long. V dropped 7 bases and J dropped 4; count of bases not matched to a gene: 12. Per the germline V gene, CDR1 is SNHLY and CDR2 is FYNNEI. CDR3 bases: TGTGCCAGCATTCCCAGCCCAGGGGGTAGCACTGAAGCTTTCTTT. It encodes CASIPSPGGSTEAFF.

This sequence joins TRBV6-2 or TRBV6-3 and TRBJ2-3, with D tentatively TRBD2 (6 bases). V was clipped by 6 bases and J by 5 bases, with 12 bases between them. The CDR3 extends over 13 amino acids. Per the germline V gene, CDR1 is MNHEY and CDR2 is SVGEGT. CDR3 sequence (DNA): TGTGCCAGCAGAGGACCGGGACTAGATACGCAGTATTTT. It encodes CASRGPGLDTQYF.

The chain uses TRBV6-1 and TRBJ2-2; no definite D call. From germline, CDR1 is MNHNS and CDR2 SASEGT. This CDR3 comprises 13 residues. Trimming took off 7 bases at V and 5 bases at J, with 11 bases between the two ends. The CDR3, as DNA: TGTGCCAGCACCCAGATGGGGACCGGGGAGCTGTTTTTT. It specifies CASTQMGTGELFF.

In its sample, this clonotype was seen many times. V is TRBV6-1 and J is TRBJ1-2, with no clear D. The length of the CDR3 is 13 residues. Germline V gene data show CDR1 as MNHNS and CDR2 as SASEGT. Trimming pared 3 bases from V and 5 bases from J, leaving 10 bases between. This chain's CDR3 is CASSEGQIYGYTF. As DNA, the CDR3 is TGTGCCAGCAGTGAGGGCCAGATATATGGCTACACCTTC.

This clonotype occurred many times. The chain combines TRBV5-1 with TRBJ2-1; D is unresolved. The CDR3 extends over 16 amino acids. Trimming shortened V by 0 bases and J by 0 bases, and 10 bases separated the two germline ends. Per germline, CDR1 SGHRS and CDR2 YFSETQ. CDR3 in amino acids: CASSLEALSSYNEQFF. DNA of the CDR3: TGCGCCAGCAGCTTGGAAGCGCTCAGCTCCTACAATGAGCAGTTCTTC.

This clonotype was observed many times. This chain uses TRBV7-6 with TRBJ2-1; 7 bases are shared with TRBD2. The CDR3 sequence is 20 residues long. Germline lookup yields CDR1 SGHVS and CDR2 FNYEAQ. V dropped 2 bases and J dropped 1; count of bases not matched to a gene: 17. The CDR3 region is CASSLRAFTPWEGSYNEQFF. The CDR3 nucleotides read TGTGCCAGCAGCTTAAGGGCATTTACTCCTTGGGAGGGTTCCTACAATGAGCAGTTCTTC.

This clonotype showed up many times. The gene calls are TRBV20-1 and TRBJ2-1; the match to TRBD2 covers 12 bases. CDR3 length equals 15 residues. The germline gives CDR1 DFQATT, CDR2 SNEGSKA (reference sequence). V trimming: 2 bases; J trimming: 6 bases; junction bases outside the gene matches: 5. CDR3 DNA sequence: TGCAGTGCTAGACTAACTAGCGGGAGGCGCAATGAGCAGTTCTTC. As protein: CSARLTSGRRNEQFF.

This clonotype has a count of ten or more. The chain recombines TRBV28 with TRBJ2-7; 12 bases map to TRBD1. There are 15 residues in the CDR3. Germline V lookup: CDR1 MDHEN, CDR2 SYDVKM. V lost 5 bases, J lost 7 bases, and 9 bases stayed unmatched. For the CDR3, the DNA is TGTGCCAGCAGTACTCCGGGACAGGGGGCGGGGGAGCAGTACTTC. Translated, it gives CASSTPGQGAGEQYF.

The rearrangement uses TRBV29-1 and TRBJ2-7; D not certain. CDR3 length: 12 amino acids. The V end was cut by 2 bases, the J end by 0 bases, with 5 bases between. In germline, CDR1 is SQVTM, CDR2 ANQGSEA. The CDR3 nucleotides read TGCAGCGTTGAAAACAGCTCCTACGAGCAGTACTTC. Its translation: CSVENSSYEQYF.

This clonotype has ten or more counts. The rearrangement joins TRBV20-1 to TRBJ2-5; 7 nucleotides line up with TRBD2. Germline assignment: CDR1 DFQATT and CDR2 SNEGSKA (reference sequence). The CDR3 covers 11 residues. V lost 7 bases to trimming and J lost 1 base; unmatched junction nucleotides: 0. The CDR3 reads CSGGSQETQYF. In DNA, the CDR3 is TGCAGTGGCGGGAGCCAAGAGACCCAGTACTTC.

The sample holds a few counts of this clonotype. This chain links TRBV6-1 with TRBJ2-4; D is unresolved. V was pared by 1 base and J by 0 bases, with 19 bases between. The CDR3 runs to 19 residues. Germline V gene data show CDR1 as MNHNS and CDR2 as SASEGT. CDR3 region: CASSEEVDARPVAKNIQYF. CDR3 nucleotide sequence: TGTGCCAGCAGTGAAGAAGTGGACGCACGGCCCGTAGCCAAAAACATTCAGTACTTC.

This clonotype was seen many times. The chain is built from TRBV11-3 and TRBJ2-1; D unresolved. Trimming cost V 10 bases and J 2 bases, with 15 bases left between them. This CDR3 contains 14 residues. Germline CDR1 reads SGHNT; CDR2 reads YENEEA. CDR3 residues: CATQDADAYNEQFF. In DNA form, the CDR3 reads TGTGCCACCCAGGATGCGGACGCCTACAATGAGCAGTTCTTC.

This clonotype has at least ten counts. This chain joins TRBV6-1 and TRBJ2-7; a weak D match, TRBD1 (5 bases). Trimming cost V 5 bases and J 2 bases, with 25 bases left between them. This CDR3 contains 18 residues. Germline CDR1 is MNHNS and CDR2 is SASEGT. The CDR3 DNA follows: TGTGCCAGCAGTACCACCTCACAGAGGACATATGGAACCTACGAGCAGTACTTC. This gives the protein CASSTTSQRTYGTYEQYF.

This CDR3 is CASSSNGPESSYNEQFF. CDR3 coding DNA: TGTGCCAGCAGCTCGAACGGCCCCGAAAGCTCCTACAATGAGCAGTTCTTC. The chain links TRBV7-2 to TRBJ2-1; D is unclear. CDR1 is SGHTA, CDR2 FQGNSA, per germline. The CDR3 runs 17 residues. Trimming shortened V by 4 bases and J by 0 bases, and 16 bases separated the two germline ends.

This chain joins TRBV6-5 and TRBJ1-5; D is ambiguous. The germline V gene encodes CDR1 MNHEY and CDR2 SVGAGI. Trimming removed 2 bases from V and 6 bases from J, with 14 bases in between. This CDR3 is 15 amino acids long. The CDR3 is CASSYRGVSGQPQHF. DNA of the CDR3: TGTGCCAGCAGTTACCGCGGGGTCTCCGGTCAGCCCCAGCATTTT.

Ten or more counts support this clonotype. The chain combines TRBV5-8 with TRBJ1-1; maybe TRBD1 (5 bases). The V and J ends lost 2 bases and 0 bases respectively, with 8 bases between them. This CDR3 comprises 14 residues. Per germline, CDR1 SGHTS and CDR2 YDEGEE. The DNA for the CDR3 is TGTGCCAGCAGCTTCGCAGGGTTGAACACTGAAGCTTTCTTT. Protein sequence: CASSFAGLNTEAFF.

The J gene is TRBJ1-6, the V gene TRBV7-2, with 7 bases matching TRBD1. Germline CDR1 reads SGHTA; CDR2 reads FQGNSA. This CDR3 spans 14 amino acids. V lost 5 bases, J lost 7 bases, and 5 bases stayed unmatched. The CDR3 loop is CASSGRGGNSPLHF. DNA for the CDR3: TGTGCCAGCAGCGGCAGGGGGGGCAATTCACCCCTCCACTTT.

This clonotype was picked up many times. The chain joins TRBV7-2 to TRBJ2-4; TRBD1 aligns across 9 bases. Germline trimming cut 4 bases from V and 6 bases from J; bases unmatched to any gene: 10. The CDR3 has 16 amino acids. The germline V gene encodes CDR1 SGHTA and CDR2 FQGNSA. CDR3 coding DNA: TGTGCCAGCAGCTACTCGACAGGGGGTCCCCCAAACATTCAGTACTTC. Amino acid sequence: CASSYSTGGPPNIQYF.

This clonotype was seen ten or more times. This chain connects TRBV11-3 to TRBJ2-7, with D perhaps matching TRBD2 (5 bases). Germline-derived CDR1 and CDR2 are SGHNT and YENEEA. The CDR3 has 14 residues. V dropped 4 bases and J dropped 0 bases, with 10 bases sitting between them. This CDR3 is CASSSTRGSYEQYF. Written as DNA, the CDR3 is TGTGCCAGCAGCTCAACCCGGGGCTCCTACGAGCAGTACTTC.

The chain has TRBV20-1 and TRBJ2-7; D possibly matches TRBD1 or TRBD2 (6 bases each). The CDR3 covers 14 residues. V was clipped by 0 bases and J by 5 bases, with 14 bases between them. Germline V gene lookup returns CDR1 DFQATT and CDR2 SNEGSKA (reference sequence). This CDR3 is CSARDHRGLNEQYF. DNA for the CDR3: TGCAGTGCTAGAGATCATCGGGGGCTGAACGAGCAGTACTTC.

This clonotype was seen a few times. Since the CDR3 does not end with the conserved phenylalanine or tryptophan, this likely comes from a read error. The chain joins TRBV5-6 to TRBJ2-3; D is possibly TRBD2 (6 bases). V lost 2 bases and J lost 2, with 15 bases in between. The CDR3 covers 16 residues. The germline gives CDR1 SGHDT, CDR2 YYEEEE. The CDR3 is CASSFPDYPITDTQYL. The DNA of the CDR3 is TGTGCCAGCAGCTTCCCGGACTACCCGATCACAGATACGCAGTATCTT.

This clonotype was seen only a few times. The chain employs TRBV20-1 and TRBJ1-4, with D possibly being TRBD1 (5 bases). The V end lost 8 bases, the J end lost 5 bases, and 15 bases lay between the germline ends. Germline V gene sequence: CDR1 DFQATT, CDR2 SNEGSKA (reference sequence). The CDR3 spans 13 residues. The CDR3 loop is CSTPGRQNEKLFF. The CDR3 bases are TGCAGTACCCCGGGACGGCAGAATGAAAAACTGTTTTTT.

The sample holds a few counts of this clonotype. The J gene is TRBJ1-1, the V gene TRBV9; tentatively, D is TRBD1 (6 bases). The CDR3 sequence is 16 residues long. Germline V gene lookup returns CDR1 SGDLS and CDR2 YYNGEE. The germline V and J ends were trimmed by 4 bases and 5 bases, with 21 bases remaining between them. In nucleotides, the CDR3 is TGTGCCAGCAGCCCACCATCCCAGGGGTCGGCGACTGAAGCTTTCTTT. Encoded protein: CASSPPSQGSATEAFF.

This clonotype was recorded at least ten times. The rearrangement joins TRBV20-1 to TRBJ1-5; TRBD1 agrees at 8 bases. V trimming: 0 bases; J trimming: 0 bases; junction bases outside the gene matches: 4. Germline-derived CDR1 and CDR2 are DFQATT and SNEGSKA (reference sequence). The CDR3 loop spans 16 amino acids. The chain's CDR3 is CSARELTGGSNQPQHF. The CDR3 DNA reads TGCAGTGCTAGAGAATTAACAGGGGGTAGCAATCAGCCCCAGCATTTT.

A few counts support this clonotype. This rearrangement joins TRBV29-1 to TRBJ2-7; D call uncertain. The CDR3 is 13 amino acids. V dropped 6 bases and J dropped 0 bases, with 12 bases sitting between them. Per germline, CDR1 SQVTM and CDR2 ANQGSEA. The CDR3, as DNA: TGCAGCGTGTCGTATTCGAGCTCCTACGAGCAGTACTTC. This encodes CSVSYSSSYEQYF.

This clonotype appeared a single time. The gene calls are TRBV24-1 and TRBJ1-2; D is unclear. The CDR3 runs 15 residues. Per the germline V gene, CDR1 is KGHDR and CDR2 is SFDVKD. Deletions cut 2 bases from V and 7 bases from J, with 16 bases between. This chain's CDR3 is CATSDSPRARSGYTF. In DNA form, the CDR3 reads TGTGCCACCAGTGATTCCCCTCGGGCTCGGAGTGGCTACACCTTC.

The chain has TRBV7-8 and TRBJ2-7; D may be TRBD1 (5 bases). This CDR3 has 15 amino acids. Trimming stripped 6 bases from V and 4 bases from J, with 19 bases between. The germline V gene encodes CDR1 SGHVS and CDR2 FQNEAQ. The CDR3, as DNA: TGTGCCAGCAGTCTCAAAAGGGGATTTGTGTACGAGCAGTACTTC. Translated, it gives CASSLKRGFVYEQYF.

This clonotype was picked up a small number of times. The chain couples TRBV7-6 to TRBJ1-4, with 8 bases aligning to TRBD1. The germline V gene has CDR1 SGHVS and CDR2 FNYEAQ. The V gene end was trimmed by 4 bases and the J gene end by 7 bases; junction bases not matched to a gene: 8. The CDR3 spans 15 residues. CDR3 loop: CASSYRGIEGEKLFF. The CDR3, as DNA: TGTGCCAGCAGCTACAGGGGGATAGAGGGTGAAAAACTGTTTTTT. Together with reference TRBV7-6 and TRBJ1-4, the CDR3 gives the full variable domain: GAGVSQSPRYKVTKRGQDVALRCDPISGHVSLYWYRQALGQGPEFLTYFNYEAQQDKSGLPNDRFSAERPEGSISTLTIQRTEQRDSAMYRCASSYRGIEGEKLFFGSGTQLSVL.

About this clonotype: One end of the junction is discordant with germline, which a read error may explain. The J gene is TRBJ2-7, the V gene TRBV19, with D tentatively TRBD2 (6 bases). Per germline, CDR1 LNHDA and CDR2 SQIVND (reference sequence). The CDR3 has 14 amino acids. CDR3 residues: CASSIERDTYERYF. The CDR3, as DNA: TGTGCCAGTAGTATAGAGCGGGATACCTACGAGCGGTACTTC. The full variable domain, completed using reference TRBV19 and TRBJ2-7, is DGGITQSPKYLFRKEGQNVTLSCEQNLNHDAMYWYRQDPGQGLRLIYYSQIVNDFQKGDIAEGYSVSREKKESFPLTVTSAQKNPTAFYLCASSIERDTYERYFGPGTRLTVT.

Only a few counts were recorded for this clonotype. J is TRBJ2-1 and V is TRBV15; unclear D gene. With 0 bases removed from V and 3 bases from J, the gap between germline ends came to 18 bases. Germline V CDR1 and CDR2: LNHNV, YYDKDF (reference sequence). The CDR3 spans 18 residues. The CDR3 DNA reads as TGTGCCACCAGCAGAGAAGGGTTAGGGTCGCTCTTCTACAATGAGCAGTTCTTC. Its protein product is CATSREGLGSLFYNEQFF.

The chain uses TRBV20-1 and TRBJ2-3, with 9 bases identical to TRBD2. The length of the CDR3 is 15 residues. Germline V gene data show CDR1 as DFQATT and CDR2 as SNEGSKA (reference sequence). The junction had 8 bases not matched to a gene; V was cut back by 6 bases and J by 1 base. DNA of the CDR3: TGCAGTGCCGTTCGGCGACTAGCGGGCACAGATACGCAGTATTTT. Its translation: CSAVRRLAGTDTQYF.